The clone carrying this T cell receptor (beta chain) is medium-sized by share. These data originate in a study of CD4 and CD8 cells across lung adenocarcinoma regions. A single record per CDR3 protein comes from TCRdb applying MiXCR to the PCR reads. The data hold more than 6,000 distinct CDR3 sequences, with roughly three fifths observed a single time. Samples came from patients with localized non-small cell lung adenocarcinoma. V lost 2 bases, J lost 7 bases, and 3 bases stayed unmatched. This CDR3 is built from 14 residues. In germline, CDR1 is MNHEY, CDR2 SVGAGI. This receptor was taken from a female donor with lung adenocarcinoma. The CD4 and CD8 labels of this study may be unreliable. The rearrangement joins TRBV6-5 to TRBJ2-1, with 9 bases aligning to TRBD2. Sequencing used CD4+ T cells from the center of a lung tumor. CDR3: CASSYTSGLNEQFF. As DNA, the CDR3 is TGTGCCAGCAGTTACACTAGCGGGCTGAATGAGCAGTTCTTC.